A single sample is the source of the 28 T cell receptor beta chains below, sequenced in a study of shared clonotypes between healthy human individuals. This table comes from immunoSEQ multiplex PCR, and its TCRdb copy is limited to in-frame clones, with some not included. The sample lists about 1.1 million clones, around three quarters occurring once. The sample consisted of memory CD4+ T cells from PBMCs. Subset indicated: CD45RA-negative fraction. These receptors all come from a man younger than 35 in good health. Some clones in this sample may be carry-over from other donors' samples.

The rearrangement joins TRBV4-3 to TRBJ1-2, with D unresolved. CDR1 LGHNA and CDR2 YSLEER come from the germline V gene. Deletions cut 1 base from V and 5 bases from J, with 17 bases between. This CDR3 comprises 16 residues. The CDR3 coding sequence is TGCGCCAGCAGCCAAGGGTCGGTCTTCGATGGGTATGGCTACACCTTC. Encoded protein: CASSQGSVFDGYGYTF.

V and J are TRBV5-4 and TRBJ2-1, with D possibly TRBD2 on 6 matching bases. Germline V gene data show CDR1 as SGHNT and CDR2 as YYREEE (reference sequence). The V and J ends lost 0 bases and 3 bases respectively, with 7 bases between them. The CDR3 consists of 14 residues. CDR3 coding DNA: TGTGCCAGCAGCTTGGAGGGACTCTACAATGAGCAGTTCTTC. Its translation is CASSLEGLYNEQFF.

V is TRBV6-5 and J is TRBJ1-2; TRBD1 matches at 8 bases. J gave up 4 bases and V 2 bases, and 6 bases lay outside the gene matches. The CDR3 sequence is 15 residues long. From germline, CDR1 is MNHEY and CDR2 SVGAGI. CDR3 nucleotides: TGTGCCAGCAGTTACCTACTGGGACAGGCCTATGGCTACACCTTC. Translating gives CASSYLLGQAYGYTF.

This chain joins TRBV2 and TRBJ1-1, with TRBD1 matching over 8 bases. CDR1 and CDR2 from the germline V gene are SNHLY and FYNNEI. The CDR3 extends over 15 amino acids. Trimming cost V 10 bases and J 1 base; bases outside gene matches: 11. The CDR3 region has the DNA TGTGCCACTAGTGAATTAGGACAGGGGAACACTGAAGCTTTCTTT. Its translation: CATSELGQGNTEAFF. Filled out from reference TRBV2 and TRBJ1-1, the complete variable domain reads EPEVTQTPSHQVTQMGQEVILRCVPISNHLYFYWYRQILGQKVEFLVSFYNNEISEKSEIFDDQFSVERPDGSNFTLKIRSTKLEDSAMYFCATSELGQGNTEAFFGQGTRLTVV.

The J gene is TRBJ1-2, the V gene TRBV18; 9 nucleotides agree with TRBD1. V shed 3 bases and J 6 bases; nucleotides not matched to a gene: 8. Germline V lookup: CDR1 KGHSH, CDR2 LQKENI. The CDR3 loop spans 15 amino acids. CDR3 sequence (DNA): TGTGCCAGCTCACCCACCGGGACAGGGCTTGATGGCTACACCTTC. This encodes CASSPTGTGLDGYTF.

The sample holds many counts of this clone. The chain carries TRBV7-2 and TRBJ1-6; TRBD1 aligns across 7 bases. V was pared by 5 bases and J by 10 bases, with 2 bases of the junction left unmatched. The CDR3 is 12 amino acids. Germline values: CDR1 SGHTA, CDR2 FQGNSA. This CDR3 is CASSEQGSPLHF. The CDR3 region has the DNA TGTGCCAGCAGCGAACAGGGGTCACCCCTCCACTTT.

The chain carries TRBV9 and TRBJ2-2; TRBD2 matches at 10 bases. There are 16 residues in the CDR3. V gave up 2 bases and J gave up 6 bases; unmatched junction bases: 7. CDR1 and CDR2 (germline): SGDLS, YYNGEE. The CDR3 region is CASSVRLAGAAGELFF. The CDR3, as DNA: TGTGCCAGCAGCGTTCGGCTAGCGGGAGCCGCCGGGGAGCTGTTTTTT.

The chain has TRBV5-5 and TRBJ2-1; 7 positions agree with TRBD2. Germline V gene data show CDR1 as SGHKS and CDR2 as YYEKEE (reference sequence). The junction had 6 bases not matched to a gene; V was cut back by 3 bases and J by 6 bases. This CDR3 comprises 14 residues. The CDR3 loop reads CASSSRDYSNEQFF. The DNA for the CDR3 is TGTGCCAGCAGCTCTCGGGACTATTCCAATGAGCAGTTCTTC.

This clone has only one observation. The CDR3 nucleotides read TGTGCCAGCGGCCGGACAAACTATGGCTACACCTTC. This encodes CASGRTNYGYTF. This sequence joins TRBV28 and TRBJ1-2; D is possibly TRBD1 (5 bases). V was trimmed by 8 bases and J by 2 bases, leaving 9 bases between them. The CDR3 sequence is 12 residues long. Per germline, CDR1 MDHEN and CDR2 SYDVKM.

The J gene is TRBJ2-7, the V gene TRBV7-9, with unresolved D. Germline-derived CDR1 and CDR2 are SEHNR and FQNEAQ (reference sequence). The CDR3 is 17 amino acids. Trimming cost V 8 bases and J 0 bases, with 23 bases left between them. The CDR3 loop is CASSVWGPNPFSYEQYF. DNA of the CDR3: TGTGCCAGCTCCGTTTGGGGTCCCAACCCCTTCTCCTACGAGCAGTACTTC.

The chain joins TRBV11-2 to TRBJ2-1; 8 positions match TRBD2. After removal of 3 bases from V and 4 bases from J, the junction contained 8 bases not matched to a gene. The germline gives CDR1 SGHAT, CDR2 FQNNGV. The CDR3 loop spans 16 amino acids. CDR3 DNA sequence: TGTGCCAGCAGCTTGCGCCGGGAGGGCCGGTACAATGAGCAGTTCTTC. This gives the protein CASSLRREGRYNEQFF.

CDR3 sequence: CASSLLTDNEQFF. DNA of the CDR3: TGTGCCAGCTCACTACTGACAGACAATGAGCAGTTCTTC. This chain connects TRBV18 to TRBJ2-1, with D perhaps TRBD1 (5 bases). The germline V gene encodes CDR1 KGHSH and CDR2 LQKENI. V lost 4 bases, J lost 5 bases, and 9 bases lay in between. The CDR3 length is 13 residues.

V is TRBV2 and J is TRBJ2-5; a possible D gene is TRBD1 (5 bases). The CDR3 contains 15 residues. The V gene's germline CDR1 is SNHLY and CDR2 FYNNEI. V was pared by 2 bases and J by 5 bases, with 15 bases between. The CDR3 region is CASSENWQGGETQYF. CDR3 DNA: TGTGCCAGCAGTGAAAATTGGCAGGGCGGCGAGACCCAGTACTTC.

The CDR3 reads CASSLRVYYGYTF. The CDR3 region has the DNA TGTGCCAGCAGCTTACGGGTCTACTATGGCTACACCTTC. The rearrangement links TRBV7-9 to TRBJ1-2; no reliable D call. This CDR3 has 13 amino acids. V was cut by 2 bases and J by 3 bases, with 7 bases left in between. Germline V CDR1 and CDR2: SEHNR, FQNEAQ (reference sequence).

J is TRBJ1-4 and V is TRBV5-1; a weak D match, TRBD1 (5 bases). The germline V and J ends were trimmed by 1 base and 1 base, with 14 bases remaining between them. CDR3 length: 17 residues. Per germline, CDR1 SGHRS and CDR2 YFSETQ. The chain's CDR3 is CASSLRGSGQTNEKLFF. CDR3 coding DNA: TGCGCCAGCAGCTTGAGAGGGTCGGGGCAAACTAATGAAAAACTGTTTTTT.

CDR3 DNA: TGCGCCAGCAGCTTGGGCCAAACAGGGAGGCCCTACGAGCAGTACTTC. Its translation: CASSLGQTGRPYEQYF. V gene TRBV5-1 combines with J gene TRBJ2-7; TRBD1 or TRBD2 may be the D gene (6 bases each). Deletions cut 0 bases from V and 2 bases from J, with 15 bases between. Germline V gives CDR1 SGHRS, CDR2 YFSETQ. This CDR3 comprises 16 residues. The whole variable domain, remainder taken from reference TRBV5-1 and TRBJ2-7, is KAGVTQTPRYLIKTRGQQVTLSCSPISGHRSVSWYQQTPGQGLQFLFEYFSETQRNKGNFPGRFSGRQFSNSRSEMNVSTLELGDSALYLCASSLGQTGRPYEQYFGPGTRLTVT.

This chain joins TRBV11-2 and TRBJ1-5; D is undetermined. From germline, CDR1 is SGHAT and CDR2 FQNNGV. V was cut by 5 bases and J by 4 bases, with 12 bases left in between. The CDR3 runs 14 residues. The CDR3 spells CASSQTTGNQPQHF. The CDR3 nucleotides read TGTGCCAGCAGCCAGACGACGGGAAATCAGCCCCAGCATTTT.

V is TRBV2 and J is TRBJ2-3, with 7 bases matching TRBD2. Germline values: CDR1 SNHLY, CDR2 FYNNEI. The CDR3 runs to 15 residues. Trimming took 0 bases from V and 5 from J; bases not matched to a gene: 5. The CDR3 sequence is CASSEAGGLVDTQYF. The CDR3 DNA reads as TGTGCCAGCAGTGAAGCGGGAGGGTTGGTAGATACGCAGTATTTT.

This clone was detected a few times. The rearrangement joins TRBV6-6 to TRBJ1-5, with a weak D call TRBD1 (6 bases). V was cut by 2 bases and J by 5 bases, with 10 bases left in between. The germline V gene encodes CDR1 MNHNY and CDR2 SVGAGI (reference sequence). The CDR3 spans 14 residues. DNA for the CDR3: TGTGCCAGCAGTTACACAGGGCTGTATCAGCCCCAGCATTTT. It codes for CASSYTGLYQPQHF.

The chain links TRBV9 to TRBJ1-2, with 7 bases lining up with TRBD1. This CDR3 contains 15 residues. The junction had 7 bases not matched to a gene; V was cut back by 0 bases and J by 5 bases. Germline V gene lookup returns CDR1 SGDLS and CDR2 YYNGEE. The CDR3, as DNA: TGTGCCAGCAGCGTAGATATACAGGGGTTGTATGGCTACACCTTC. Translating it yields CASSVDIQGLYGYTF.

The chain has TRBV5-8 and TRBJ2-3, with TRBD1 matching 12 bases. The V segment lost 3 bases and the J segment 4 bases; nucleotides outside the gene matches: 6. Germline-derived CDR1 and CDR2 are SGHTS and YDEGEE. CDR3 length: 16 residues. DNA of the CDR3: TGTGCCAGCAGCTGGGGGACAGGGGGCTCAGCAGATACGCAGTATTTT. Translated: CASSWGTGGSADTQYF. The full variable domain, rest sourced from reference TRBV5-8 and TRBJ2-3, is EAGVTQSPTHLIKTRGQQATLRCSPISGHTSVYWYQQALGLGLQFLLWYDEGEERNRGNFPPRFSGRQFPNYSSELNVNALELEDSALYLCASSWGTGGSADTQYFGPGTRLTVL.

V is TRBV2 and J is TRBJ1-3; a weak D match, TRBD1 (5 bases). Trimming removed 4 bases at V and 8 bases at J, with 12 bases between. This CDR3 has 13 residues. The germline CDR1 and CDR2 sequences are SNHLY and FYNNEI. The CDR3 sequence is CASSAGGAYTIYF. Written as DNA, the CDR3 is TGTGCCAGCAGTGCTGGTGGGGCGTACACCATATATTTT.

The gene calls are TRBV2 and TRBJ2-7, with TRBD2 matching 7 bases. CDR1 is SNHLY and CDR2 is FYNNEI in the germline V gene. The CDR3 is 15 amino acids. V lost 6 bases and J lost 3; bases outside the gene matches: 11. For the CDR3, the DNA is TGTGCCAGCAGCCGAGAAGGTGGGGGGGTCTACGAGCAGTACTTC. This translates into CASSREGGGVYEQYF.

With regard to this clone: Other DNA sequences within the sample encode an identical CDR3. This chain connects TRBV4-3 to TRBJ1-2; weak D call: TRBD1 (5 bases). CDR1 and CDR2 (germline): LGHNA, YSLEER. There are 14 residues in the CDR3. Trimming took off 0 bases at V and 4 bases at J, with 9 bases between the two ends. In nucleotides, the CDR3 is TGCGCCAGCAGCCAAGATCGGGGGGGCTATGGCTACACCTTC. Protein sequence: CASSQDRGGYGYTF.

The J gene is TRBJ1-4, the V gene TRBV19; 7 bases are a match to TRBD1. The CDR3 loop spans 15 amino acids. Germline CDR1 is LNHDA and CDR2 is SQIVND (reference sequence). The V segment lost 4 bases and the J segment 7 bases; nucleotides outside the gene matches: 9. The CDR3: CASSTTGTAGEKLFF. The CDR3 DNA sequence: TGTGCCAGTAGTACTACCGGGACAGCAGGTGAAAAACTGTTTTTT.

The rearrangement links TRBV4-1 to TRBJ2-7; 8 positions agree with TRBD2. Germline lookup yields CDR1 MGHRA and CDR2 YSYEKL. The CDR3 length is 15 residues. V lost 4 bases to trimming and J lost 9 bases; unmatched junction nucleotides: 14. Here the CDR3 reads CASSLPTGGPVGQYF. The CDR3 DNA reads TGCGCCAGCAGCCTCCCAACGGGAGGGCCCGTCGGGCAGTACTTC.

In its sample, this clone was seen many times. This chain links TRBV14 with TRBJ2-7; 7 bases align to TRBD2. This CDR3 has 13 amino acids. With V trimmed by 4 bases and J by 4 bases, 4 bases remained unmatched. Looked up from germline, CDR1 is SGHDN and CDR2 is FVKESK. Here the CDR3 DNA reads TGTGCCAGCAGCCCGACAGCGGGATACGAGCAGTACTTC. As protein: CASSPTAGYEQYF.

The chain employs TRBV5-6 and TRBJ2-1; D is undetermined. This CDR3 is built from 14 residues. From germline, CDR1 is SGHDT and CDR2 YYEEEE. V was cut by 0 bases and J by 7 bases, with 11 bases left in between. CDR3 in DNA: TGTGCCAGCAGCTTGGCCCATATGGGGAATGAGCAGTTCTTC. It codes for CASSLAHMGNEQFF. The variable domain in full, completed from reference TRBV5-6 and TRBJ2-1, reads DAGVTQSPTHLIKTRGQQVTLRCSPKSGHDTVSWYQQALGQGPQFIFQYYEEEERQRGNFPDRFSGHQFPNYSSELNVNALLLGDSALYLCASSLAHMGNEQFFGPGTRLTVL.